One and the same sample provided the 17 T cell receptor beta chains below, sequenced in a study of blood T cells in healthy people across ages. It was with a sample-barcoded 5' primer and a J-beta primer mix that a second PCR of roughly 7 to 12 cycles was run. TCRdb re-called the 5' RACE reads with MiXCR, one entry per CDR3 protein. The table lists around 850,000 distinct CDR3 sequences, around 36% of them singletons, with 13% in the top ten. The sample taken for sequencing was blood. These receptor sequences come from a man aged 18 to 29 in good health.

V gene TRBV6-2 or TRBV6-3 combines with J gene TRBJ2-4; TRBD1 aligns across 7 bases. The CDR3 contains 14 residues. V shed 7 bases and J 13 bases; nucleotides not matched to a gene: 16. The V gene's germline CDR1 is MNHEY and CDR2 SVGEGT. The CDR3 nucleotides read TGTGCCAGCACCTCCCGGACAGGACGAAATGAGCAGTACTTC. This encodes CASTSRTGRNEQYF.

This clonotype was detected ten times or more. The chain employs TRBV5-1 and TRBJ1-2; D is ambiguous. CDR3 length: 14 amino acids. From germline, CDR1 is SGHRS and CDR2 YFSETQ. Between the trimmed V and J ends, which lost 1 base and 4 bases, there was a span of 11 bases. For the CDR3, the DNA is TGCGCCAGCAGCTTGCGGCGGAGCGCCTATGGCTACACCTTC. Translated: CASSLRRSAYGYTF.

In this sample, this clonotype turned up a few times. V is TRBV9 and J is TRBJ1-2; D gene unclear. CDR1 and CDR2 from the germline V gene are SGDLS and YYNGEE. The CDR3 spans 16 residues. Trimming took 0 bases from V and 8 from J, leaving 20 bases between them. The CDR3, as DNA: TGTGCCAGCAGCGTAGGGTTCGGCCCTTCGATCTCCGGCTACACCTTC. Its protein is CASSVGFGPSISGYTF.

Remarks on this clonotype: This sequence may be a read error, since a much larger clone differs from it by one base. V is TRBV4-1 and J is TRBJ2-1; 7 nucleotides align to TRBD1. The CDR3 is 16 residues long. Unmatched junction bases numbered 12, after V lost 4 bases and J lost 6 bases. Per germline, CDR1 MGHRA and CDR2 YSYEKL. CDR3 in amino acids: CASSPTDRVGCNEQFF. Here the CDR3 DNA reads TGCGCCAGCAGCCCCACCGACAGGGTGGGTTGCAATGAGCAGTTCTTC.

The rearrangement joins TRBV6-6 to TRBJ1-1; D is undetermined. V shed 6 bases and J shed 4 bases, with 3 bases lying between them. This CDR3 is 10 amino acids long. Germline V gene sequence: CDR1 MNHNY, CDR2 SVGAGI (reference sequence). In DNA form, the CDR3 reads TGTGCCAGCAGGAGCACTGAAGCTTTCTTT. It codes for CASRSTEAFF.

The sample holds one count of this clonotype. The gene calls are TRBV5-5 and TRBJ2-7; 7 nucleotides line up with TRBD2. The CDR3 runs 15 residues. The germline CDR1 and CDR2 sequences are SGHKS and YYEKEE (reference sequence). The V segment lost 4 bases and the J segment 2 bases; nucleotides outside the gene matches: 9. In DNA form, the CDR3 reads TGTGCCAGCAGCCACGACGCGGCGGGGGCCTACGAGCAGTACTTC. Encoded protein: CASSHDAAGAYEQYF.

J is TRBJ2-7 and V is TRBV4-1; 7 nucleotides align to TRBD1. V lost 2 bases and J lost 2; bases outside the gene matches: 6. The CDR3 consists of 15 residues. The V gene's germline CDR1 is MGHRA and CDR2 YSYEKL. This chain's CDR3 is CASSQIRTGTYEQYF. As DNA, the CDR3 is TGCGCCAGCAGCCAAATTCGGACAGGAACCTACGAGCAGTACTTC.

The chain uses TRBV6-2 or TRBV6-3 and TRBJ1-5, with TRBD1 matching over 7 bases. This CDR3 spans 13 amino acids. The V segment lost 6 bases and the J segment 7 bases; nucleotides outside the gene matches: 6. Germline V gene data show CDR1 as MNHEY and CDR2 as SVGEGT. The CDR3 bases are TGTGCCAGCAGACGACAGGGCTCGCAGCCCCAGCATTTT. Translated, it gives CASRRQGSQPQHF.

CDR3 coding DNA: TGCGCCAGCAGCCATTACCAGGGAACCTACAATGAGCAGTACTTC. Translated: CASSHYQGTYNEQYF. The chain carries TRBV5-1 and TRBJ2-1, with a possible D match to TRBD1 (5 bases). The J call is doubtful: the DNA matches TRBJ2-7 better. Germline CDR1 is SGHRS and CDR2 is YFSETQ. There are 15 residues in the CDR3.

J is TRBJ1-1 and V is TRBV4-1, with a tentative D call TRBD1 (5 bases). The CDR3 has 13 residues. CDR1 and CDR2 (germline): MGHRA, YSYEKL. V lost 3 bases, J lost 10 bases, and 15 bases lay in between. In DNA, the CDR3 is TGCGCCAGCAGCCACCTCGAGCTGGGGGGAGCTTTCTTT. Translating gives CASSHLELGGAFF.

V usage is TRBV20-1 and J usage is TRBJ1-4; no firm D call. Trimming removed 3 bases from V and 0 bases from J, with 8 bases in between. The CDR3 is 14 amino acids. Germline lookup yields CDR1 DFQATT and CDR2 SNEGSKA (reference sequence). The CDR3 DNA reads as TGCAGTGCTAGTGCTAGATCAACTAATGAAAAACTGTTTTTT. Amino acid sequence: CSASARSTNEKLFF.

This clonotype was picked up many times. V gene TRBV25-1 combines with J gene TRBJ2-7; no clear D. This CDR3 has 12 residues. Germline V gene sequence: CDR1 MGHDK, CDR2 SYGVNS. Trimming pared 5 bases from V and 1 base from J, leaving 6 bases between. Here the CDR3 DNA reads TGTGCCAGCAGTAATGTATCCTACGAGCAGTACTTC. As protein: CASSNVSYEQYF.

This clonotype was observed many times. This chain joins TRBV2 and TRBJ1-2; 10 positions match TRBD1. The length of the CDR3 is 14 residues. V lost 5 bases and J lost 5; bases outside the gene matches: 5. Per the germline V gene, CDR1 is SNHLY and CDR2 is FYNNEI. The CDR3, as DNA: TGTGCCAGCAGTTTGACAGGGGGCGCATATGGCTACACCTTC. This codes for CASSLTGGAYGYTF. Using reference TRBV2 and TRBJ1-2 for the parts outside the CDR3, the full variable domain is EPEVTQTPSHQVTQMGQEVILRCVPISNHLYFYWYRQILGQKVEFLVSFYNNEISEKSEIFDDQFSVERPDGSNFTLKIRSTKLEDSAMYFCASSLTGGAYGYTFGSGTRLTVV.

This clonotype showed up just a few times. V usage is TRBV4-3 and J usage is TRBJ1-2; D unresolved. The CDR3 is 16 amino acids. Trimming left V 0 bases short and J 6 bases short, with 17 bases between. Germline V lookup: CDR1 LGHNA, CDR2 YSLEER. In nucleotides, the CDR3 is TGCGCCAGCAGCCAAGATGTGCCAAGCCGGGCGGATGGCTACACCTTC. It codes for CASSQDVPSRADGYTF.

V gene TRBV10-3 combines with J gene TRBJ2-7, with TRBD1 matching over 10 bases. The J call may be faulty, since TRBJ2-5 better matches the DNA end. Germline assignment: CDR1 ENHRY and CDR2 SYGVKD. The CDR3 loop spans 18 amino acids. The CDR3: CAISETQAGQGSQETQYF. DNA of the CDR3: TGTGCCATCAGTGAGACCCAAGCGGGACAGGGGAGTCAGGAGACCCAGTACTTC.

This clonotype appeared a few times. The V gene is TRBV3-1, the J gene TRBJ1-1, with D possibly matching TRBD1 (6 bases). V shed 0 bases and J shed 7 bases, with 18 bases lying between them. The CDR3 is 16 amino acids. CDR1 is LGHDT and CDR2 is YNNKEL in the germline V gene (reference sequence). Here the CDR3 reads CASSQEATGTRNEAFF. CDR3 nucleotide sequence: TGTGCCAGCAGCCAAGAAGCAACAGGGACTAGGAATGAAGCTTTCTTT.

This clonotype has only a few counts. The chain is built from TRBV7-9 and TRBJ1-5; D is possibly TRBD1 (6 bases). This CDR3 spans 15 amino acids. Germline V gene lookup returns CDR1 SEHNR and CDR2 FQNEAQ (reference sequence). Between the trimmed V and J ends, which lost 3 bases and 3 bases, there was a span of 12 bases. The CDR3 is CASSFSTGDNQPQHF. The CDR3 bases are TGTGCCAGCAGCTTTTCGACAGGCGACAATCAGCCCCAGCATTTT. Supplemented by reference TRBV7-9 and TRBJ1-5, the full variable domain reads DTGVSQNPRHKITKRGQNVTFRCDPISEHNRLYWYRQTLGQGPEFLTYFQNEAQLEKSRLLSDRFSAERPKGSFSTLEIQRTEQGDSAMYLCASSFSTGDNQPQHFGDGTRLSIL.